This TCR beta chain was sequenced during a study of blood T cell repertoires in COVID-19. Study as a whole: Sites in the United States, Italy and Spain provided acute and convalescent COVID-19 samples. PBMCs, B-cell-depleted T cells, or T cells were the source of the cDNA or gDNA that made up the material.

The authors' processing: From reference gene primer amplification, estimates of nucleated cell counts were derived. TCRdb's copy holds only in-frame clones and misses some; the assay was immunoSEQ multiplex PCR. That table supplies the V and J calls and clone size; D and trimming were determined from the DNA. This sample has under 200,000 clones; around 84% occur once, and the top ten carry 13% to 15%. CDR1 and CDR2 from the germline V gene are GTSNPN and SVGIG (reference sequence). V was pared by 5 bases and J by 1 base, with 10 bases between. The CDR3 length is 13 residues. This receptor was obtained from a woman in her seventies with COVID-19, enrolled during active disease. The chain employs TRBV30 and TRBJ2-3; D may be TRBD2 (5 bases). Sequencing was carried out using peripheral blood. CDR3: CAWSEVGTDTQYF. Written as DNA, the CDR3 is TGTGCCTGGTCGGAGGTGGGCACAGATACGCAGTATTTT.